Sequencing of this T cell receptor (beta chain) was carried out in a study of identical twins. The CDR3 covers 17 residues. J was trimmed by 7 bases and V by 5 bases; bases with no gene match: 10. In germline, CDR1 is KGHSH, CDR2 LQKENI. TCRdb re-analysed the 5' RACE reads in MiXCR, keeping a single row per CDR3 protein. The table lists 1.5 million to 2 million distinct CDR3 sequences, less than 35% of them singletons. This TCR was sampled from a newborn girl in good health. Sequencing used cord blood. The J gene is TRBJ2-1, the V gene TRBV18; 14 positions match TRBD2. The CDR3 coding sequence is TGTGCCAGCTCAGAGCTAACCGGGACTAGCGGGAGTAATGAGCAGTTCTTC. It codes for CASSELTGTSGSNEQFF. The variable domain in full, with the rest retrieved from reference TRBV18 and TRBJ2-1, is NAGVMQNPRHLVRRRGQEARLRCSPMKGHSHVYWYRQLPEEGLKFMVYLQKENIIDESGMPKERFSAEFPKEGPSILRIQQVVRGDSAAYFCASSELTGTSGSNEQFFGPGTRLTVL.